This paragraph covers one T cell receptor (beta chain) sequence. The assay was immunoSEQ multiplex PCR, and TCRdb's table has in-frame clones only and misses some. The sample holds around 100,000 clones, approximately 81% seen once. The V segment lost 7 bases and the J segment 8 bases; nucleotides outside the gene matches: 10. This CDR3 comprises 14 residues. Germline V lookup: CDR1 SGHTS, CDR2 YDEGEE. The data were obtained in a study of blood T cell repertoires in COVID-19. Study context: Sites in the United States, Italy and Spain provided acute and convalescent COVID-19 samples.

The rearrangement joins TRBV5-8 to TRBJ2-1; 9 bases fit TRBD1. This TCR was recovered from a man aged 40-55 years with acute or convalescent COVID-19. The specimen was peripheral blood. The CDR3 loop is CASGPGQGIYEQFF. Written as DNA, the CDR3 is TGTGCCAGCGGGCCGGGACAGGGAATCTATGAGCAGTTCTTC.